Listed here are 31 T cell receptor beta chains from one sample, sequenced in a study of T-cell memory formation after mild COVID-19. TCRdb analysed the 5' RACE reads with MiXCR anew, one entry per CDR3 protein. Of about 560,000 distinct CDR3 sequences listed, less than 25% are singletons. Sequenced sample: PBMCs or a T cell subset sorted from them (not recorded which). Receptors were obtained from an adult woman who had mild COVID-19 (a few samples of this study predate the infection). Cell type and time point are not known.

The chain joins TRBV12-3 or TRBV12-4 to TRBJ2-1; D is undetermined. CDR3 size: 13 residues. The V gene lost 4 bases and the J gene lost 5 bases, with 9 bases spanning the gap. CDR3 amino acids: CASSSAVNNEQFF. CDR3 DNA sequence: TGTGCCAGCAGTTCGGCCGTCAACAATGAGCAGTTCTTC.

This clonotype occurred a few times. The V call is TRBV3-1, the J call TRBJ2-7; TRBD1 might be the D (5 bases). Trimming cost V 5 bases and J 0 bases, with 14 bases left between them. CDR3 length: 15 residues. Per the germline V gene, CDR1 is LGHDT and CDR2 is YNNKEL (reference sequence). The DNA for the CDR3 is TGTGCCAGCAGCGGAAGGGGCCATAGCTCCTACGAGCAGTACTTC. This encodes CASSGRGHSSYEQYF.

There are a few counts of this clonotype. The chain links TRBV5-8 to TRBJ2-2; D might be TRBD1 or TRBD2, each matching 5 bases. The CDR3 is made up of 14 amino acids. The germline V and J ends were trimmed by 7 bases and 6 bases, with 16 bases remaining between them. Germline loops: CDR1 SGHTS, CDR2 YDEGEE. CDR3 in DNA: TGTGCCAGCCATCCTAGCAGAGGGGCCGGGGAGCTGTTTTTT. Translated, it gives CASHPSRGAGELFF.

This clonotype was recorded at least ten times. This chain joins TRBV7-2 and TRBJ1-1; possible D gene TRBD1, 5 bases. The CDR3 covers 13 residues. V was cut by 6 bases and J by 0 bases, with 8 bases left in between. Germline V gene data show CDR1 as SGHTA and CDR2 as FQGNSA. CDR3 protein: CASREDMNTEAFF. CDR3 DNA sequence: TGTGCCAGCAGGGAGGACATGAACACTGAAGCTTTCTTT. Full variable domain (outside the CDR3, taken from reference TRBV7-2 and TRBJ1-1): GAGVSQSPSNKVTEKGKDVELRCDPISGHTALYWYRQSLGQGLEFLIYFQGNSAPDKSGLPSDRFSAERTGGSVSTLTIQRTQQEDSAVYLCASREDMNTEAFFGQGTRLTVV.

The V call is TRBV27, the J call TRBJ1-2, with D possibly being TRBD1 (5 bases). The CDR3 consists of 11 residues. Germline assignment: CDR1 MNHEY and CDR2 SMNVEV (reference sequence). Trimming removed 5 bases at V and 5 bases at J, with 6 bases between. The CDR3 here is CASSKGYGYTF. CDR3 bases: TGTGCCAGCAGTAAGGGGTATGGCTACACCTTC.

This clonotype came up a few times. The CDR3 protein is CASSPQGVTGELFF. CDR3 sequence (DNA): TGCGCCAGCAGTCCCCAGGGTGTCACCGGGGAGCTGTTTTTT. The V and J genes are TRBV5-1 and TRBJ2-2, with D tentatively TRBD1 (5 bases). CDR1 is SGHRS and CDR2 is YFSETQ in the germline V gene. The CDR3 has 14 residues. The V gene lost 5 bases and the J gene lost 4 bases, with 12 bases spanning the gap.

The genes are TRBV18 and TRBJ2-6; D is unclear. The V gene's germline CDR1 is KGHSH and CDR2 LQKENI. The V gene lost 3 bases and the J gene lost 4 bases, with 10 bases spanning the gap. The CDR3 extends over 15 amino acids. The CDR3 DNA is TGTGCCAGCTCACCCCAGGCGCTCGGGGCCAACGTCCTGACTTTC. Translating it yields CASSPQALGANVLTF.

V and J are TRBV29-1 and TRBJ2-7; D ambiguous. The germline V gene has CDR1 SQVTM and CDR2 ANQGSEA. Trimming took off 8 bases at V and 5 bases at J, with 22 bases between the two ends. The CDR3 contains 14 residues. CDR3 loop: CSLSTVGLTDEQYF. Here the CDR3 DNA reads TGCAGCCTTTCGACCGTCGGCCTTACCGACGAGCAGTACTTC.

The rearrangement joins TRBV3-1 to TRBJ2-1; 14 bases match TRBD2. CDR1 is LGHDT, CDR2 YNNKEL, per germline (reference sequence). Losses at the gene ends were 4 bases for V and 6 bases for J; bases not matched to a gene: 2. The CDR3 length is 15 residues. CDR3: CASSRGTSGGNEQFF. CDR3 DNA sequence: TGTGCCAGCAGCCGCGGGACTAGCGGGGGCAATGAGCAGTTCTTC.

The chain combines TRBV24-1 with TRBJ2-5; perhaps TRBD2 as D (6 bases). Germline loops: CDR1 KGHDR, CDR2 SFDVKD. This CDR3 comprises 16 residues. V lost 6 bases to trimming and J lost 5 bases, with 21 bases between them. As DNA, the CDR3 is TGTGCCACCAGTCACCCGGGGGAAATCGGAGGGGAGACCCAGTACTTC. Translation: CATSHPGEIGGETQYF.

This clonotype was seen only a few times. The V and J genes are TRBV14 and TRBJ1-1, with a tentative D call TRBD1 (5 bases). Trimming shortened V by 4 bases and J by 5 bases, and 20 bases separated the two germline ends. The CDR3 consists of 16 residues. Germline CDR1 reads SGHDN; CDR2 reads FVKESK. Here the CDR3 DNA reads TGTGCCAGCAGCCTCACCAGGGATATCTTGGAAACTGAAGCTTTCTTT. Translation gives CASSLTRDILETEAFF.

The chain couples TRBV20-1 to TRBJ1-3; D not certain. Germline CDR1 DFQATT, CDR2 SNEGSKA (reference sequence). V was pared by 5 bases and J by 0 bases, with 11 bases between. The CDR3 sequence is 14 residues long. The CDR3 coding sequence is TGCAGTGCTTCCAGACGTATCTCTGGAAACACCATATATTTT. This translates into CSASRRISGNTIYF.

Ten or more counts support this clonotype. A read error may account for a junction end that differs from germline. J is TRBJ1-1 and V is TRBV5-1, with D hard to call. The CDR3 contains 14 residues. Germline V gene lookup returns CDR1 SGHRS and CDR2 YFSETQ. CDR3 protein: CASSLGSSNTEAFF. In nucleotides, the CDR3 is TGTGCCAGCAGCTTAGGTAGTAGCAACACTGAAGCTTTCTTT.

A few counts support this clonotype. V usage is TRBV6-5 and J usage is TRBJ1-4; D ambiguous. Germline CDR1 MNHEY, CDR2 SVGAGI. The V end was cut by 0 bases, the J end by 10 bases, with 9 bases between. The CDR3 is made up of 13 amino acids. CDR3 protein: CASSYSTAGKLFF. CDR3 in DNA: TGTGCCAGCAGTTACTCAACTGCCGGAAAACTGTTTTTT.

This clonotype was detected many times. V gene TRBV5-5 combines with J gene TRBJ1-1; weak D call: TRBD1 (6 bases). CDR3 length equals 15 residues. Germline V lookup: CDR1 SGHKS, CDR2 YYEKEE (reference sequence). Trimming cost V 0 bases and J 6 bases, with 15 bases left between them. As DNA, the CDR3 is TGTGCCAGCAGCTTGGAGGCCGCGGGGGCCTCTGAAGCTTTCTTT. The encoded protein is CASSLEAAGASEAFF.

The rearrangement uses TRBV7-9 and TRBJ1-4; TRBD1 might be the D (5 bases). Per the germline V gene, CDR1 is SEHNR and CDR2 is FQNEAQ (reference sequence). This CDR3 has 15 amino acids. Trimming removed 4 bases at V and 2 bases at J, with 11 bases between. Here the CDR3 reads CASSSEGPTNEKLFF. The CDR3 coding sequence is TGTGCCAGCAGCTCCGAGGGGCCCACTAATGAAAAACTGTTTTTT. Combining the CDR3 with reference TRBV7-9 and TRBJ1-4 gives the whole variable domain DTGVSQNPRHKITKRGQNVTFRCDPISEHNRLYWYRQTLGQGPEFLTYFQNEAQLEKSRLLSDRFSAERPKGSFSTLEIQRTEQGDSAMYLCASSSEGPTNEKLFFGSGTQLSVL.

This clonotype has just a few counts. The chain combines TRBV5-4 with TRBJ1-1; no firm D call. This CDR3 region has 16 residues. In germline, CDR1 is SGHNT, CDR2 YYREEE (reference sequence). The V end lost 3 bases, the J end lost 1 base, and 16 bases lay between the germline ends. DNA of the CDR3: TGTGCCAGCAGCTCGGGCAGTTCAGAAAGGAACACTGAAGCTTTCTTT. Its protein is CASSSGSSERNTEAFF.

V gene TRBV5-1 combines with J gene TRBJ1-1, with a possible D match to TRBD1 (6 bases). Trimming pared 0 bases from V and 1 base from J, leaving 13 bases between. Germline assignment: CDR1 SGHRS and CDR2 YFSETQ. This CDR3 comprises 16 residues. The CDR3, as DNA: TGCGCCAGCAGCTTGGAGCGGGGGCACTCGAACACTGAAGCTTTCTTT. Amino acid sequence: CASSLERGHSNTEAFF.

This clonotype was seen a few times. The chain recombines TRBV20-1 with TRBJ2-3; D possibly uses TRBD1 or TRBD2 (5 bases each). This CDR3 is built from 15 residues. Trimming cost V 7 bases and J 0 bases, with 17 bases left between them. From germline, CDR1 is DFQATT and CDR2 SNEGSKA (reference sequence). The CDR3 DNA follows: TGCAGTGGCTCGAAAGGGACGGCGAGCACAGATACGCAGTATTTT. Its protein is CSGSKGTASTDTQYF.

V gene TRBV3-1 combines with J gene TRBJ2-2; D is perhaps TRBD2 (7 bases). The CDR3 length is 15 residues. Deletions cut 5 bases from V and 3 bases from J, with 13 bases between. The germline gives CDR1 LGHDT, CDR2 YNNKEL (reference sequence). This chain's CDR3 is CASSARGRDTGELFF. The DNA for the CDR3 is TGTGCCAGCAGCGCGCGGGGGCGGGACACCGGGGAGCTGTTTTTT.

The CDR3 nucleotides are TGCAGTGCTCCAGGTCTACTAGCGGTATTCCAAGAGACCCAGTACTTC. The encoded protein is CSAPGLLAVFQETQYF. The chain has TRBV20-1 and TRBJ2-5; 8 bases are a match to TRBD2. Germline V lookup: CDR1 DFQATT, CDR2 SNEGSKA (reference sequence). The ends lost 5 bases at V and 1 base at J; junction bases unmatched: 12. CDR3 length: 16 residues.

This clonotype occurred a few times. At one end, the junction sequence differs from germline, possibly due to a read error. V usage is TRBV25-1 and J usage is TRBJ2-5, with D possibly TRBD1 on 6 matching bases. CDR3 length: 13 amino acids. Germline CDR1 is MGHDK and CDR2 is SYGVNS. As DNA, the CDR3 is TGTGCCAGCAGCCTCGGACAGCAAGGGACCCAGTACTTC. The encoded protein is CASSLGQQGTQYF.

This chain links TRBV20-1 with TRBJ2-1; D may correspond to TRBD1 or TRBD2 (6 bases each). The length of the CDR3 is 14 residues. CDR1 DFQATT and CDR2 SNEGSKA come from the germline V gene (reference sequence). With 3 bases removed from V and 6 bases from J, the gap between germline ends came to 15 bases. CDR3 in DNA: TGCAGTGCTAGTCGGAGGGGGGCGTTCAATGAGCAGTTCTTC. Translating it yields CSASRRGAFNEQFF.

This clonotype has only a few counts. The chain carries TRBV4-1 and TRBJ1-6; 7 bases fit TRBD1. Per the germline V gene, CDR1 is MGHRA and CDR2 is YSYEKL. The length of the CDR3 is 15 residues. Losses at the gene ends were 3 bases for V and 10 bases for J; bases not matched to a gene: 9. For the CDR3, the DNA is TGCGCCAGCAGCCAGGGCGACAGGGTGGGATCACCCCTCCACTTT. It codes for CASSQGDRVGSPLHF.

This clonotype was seen a handful of times. The V and J genes are TRBV30 and TRBJ1-1, with TRBD1 identical over 12 bases. This CDR3 has 15 residues. Unmatched junction bases numbered 5, after V lost 3 bases and J lost 3 bases. Germline V gives CDR1 GTSNPN, CDR2 SVGIG (reference sequence). In nucleotides, the CDR3 is TGTGCCTGGAGCCCGGGACAGGGGGCTTACACTGAAGCTTTCTTT. It specifies CAWSPGQGAYTEAFF.

This chain joins TRBV30 and TRBJ2-7; D gene uncertain. This CDR3 region has 14 residues. Trimming left V 0 bases short and J 2 bases short, with 11 bases between. The germline V gene encodes CDR1 GTSNPN and CDR2 SVGIG (reference sequence). The CDR3 region is CAWSVPVSPYEQYF. CDR3 nucleotides: TGTGCCTGGAGTGTTCCAGTATCTCCCTACGAGCAGTACTTC.

This clonotype was observed a few times. This sequence joins TRBV12-3 or TRBV12-4 and TRBJ2-2; 8 bases are a match to TRBD1. The CDR3 is made up of 15 amino acids. V dropped 2 bases and J dropped 6; count of bases not matched to a gene: 5. CDR3 sequence reads: CASSLPTGVSGELFF. The CDR3 coding sequence is TGTGCCAGCAGTTTACCGACAGGGGTTTCCGGGGAGCTGTTTTTT.

This clonotype was found many times. This chain links TRBV15 with TRBJ2-3; 7 nucleotides match TRBD2. The CDR3 totals 16 residues. Unmatched junction bases numbered 3, after V lost 0 bases and J lost 0 bases. Germline V lookup: CDR1 LNHNV, CDR2 YYDKDF (reference sequence). In DNA form, the CDR3 reads TGTGCCACCAGCAGAGATGGGCGGGGGAGCACAGATACGCAGTATTTT. Translation: CATSRDGRGSTDTQYF.

The rearrangement links TRBV20-1 to TRBJ1-5; 7 positions agree with TRBD1. The ends lost 5 bases at V and 7 bases at J; junction bases unmatched: 8. CDR1 DFQATT and CDR2 SNEGSKA come from the germline V gene (reference sequence). This CDR3 spans 13 amino acids. CDR3 loop: CSAFPGGGQPQHF. CDR3 DNA: TGCAGTGCTTTTCCAGGGGGGGGCCAGCCCCAGCATTTT.

This clonotype was detected a few times. The chain couples TRBV5-5 to TRBJ2-5; 15 bases align to TRBD2. With 4 bases clipped from V and 7 bases from J, the junction kept 8 bases outside the gene matches. There are 16 residues in the CDR3. The germline gives CDR1 SGHKS, CDR2 YYEKEE (reference sequence). The CDR3 coding sequence is TGTGCCAGCAGCACCGGGACTAGCGGGAGGTATGGGACCCAGTACTTC. It specifies CASSTGTSGRYGTQYF.

This clonotype has just a few counts. The chain combines TRBV19 with TRBJ2-7, with 7 positions matching TRBD1. Germline values: CDR1 LNHDA, CDR2 SQIVND (reference sequence). CDR3 size: 14 residues. Losses at the gene ends were 4 bases for V and 5 bases for J; bases not matched to a gene: 8. This CDR3 reads CASSTWTGLHEQYF. Written as DNA, the CDR3 is TGTGCCAGTAGTACGTGGACAGGTTTGCACGAGCAGTACTTC.